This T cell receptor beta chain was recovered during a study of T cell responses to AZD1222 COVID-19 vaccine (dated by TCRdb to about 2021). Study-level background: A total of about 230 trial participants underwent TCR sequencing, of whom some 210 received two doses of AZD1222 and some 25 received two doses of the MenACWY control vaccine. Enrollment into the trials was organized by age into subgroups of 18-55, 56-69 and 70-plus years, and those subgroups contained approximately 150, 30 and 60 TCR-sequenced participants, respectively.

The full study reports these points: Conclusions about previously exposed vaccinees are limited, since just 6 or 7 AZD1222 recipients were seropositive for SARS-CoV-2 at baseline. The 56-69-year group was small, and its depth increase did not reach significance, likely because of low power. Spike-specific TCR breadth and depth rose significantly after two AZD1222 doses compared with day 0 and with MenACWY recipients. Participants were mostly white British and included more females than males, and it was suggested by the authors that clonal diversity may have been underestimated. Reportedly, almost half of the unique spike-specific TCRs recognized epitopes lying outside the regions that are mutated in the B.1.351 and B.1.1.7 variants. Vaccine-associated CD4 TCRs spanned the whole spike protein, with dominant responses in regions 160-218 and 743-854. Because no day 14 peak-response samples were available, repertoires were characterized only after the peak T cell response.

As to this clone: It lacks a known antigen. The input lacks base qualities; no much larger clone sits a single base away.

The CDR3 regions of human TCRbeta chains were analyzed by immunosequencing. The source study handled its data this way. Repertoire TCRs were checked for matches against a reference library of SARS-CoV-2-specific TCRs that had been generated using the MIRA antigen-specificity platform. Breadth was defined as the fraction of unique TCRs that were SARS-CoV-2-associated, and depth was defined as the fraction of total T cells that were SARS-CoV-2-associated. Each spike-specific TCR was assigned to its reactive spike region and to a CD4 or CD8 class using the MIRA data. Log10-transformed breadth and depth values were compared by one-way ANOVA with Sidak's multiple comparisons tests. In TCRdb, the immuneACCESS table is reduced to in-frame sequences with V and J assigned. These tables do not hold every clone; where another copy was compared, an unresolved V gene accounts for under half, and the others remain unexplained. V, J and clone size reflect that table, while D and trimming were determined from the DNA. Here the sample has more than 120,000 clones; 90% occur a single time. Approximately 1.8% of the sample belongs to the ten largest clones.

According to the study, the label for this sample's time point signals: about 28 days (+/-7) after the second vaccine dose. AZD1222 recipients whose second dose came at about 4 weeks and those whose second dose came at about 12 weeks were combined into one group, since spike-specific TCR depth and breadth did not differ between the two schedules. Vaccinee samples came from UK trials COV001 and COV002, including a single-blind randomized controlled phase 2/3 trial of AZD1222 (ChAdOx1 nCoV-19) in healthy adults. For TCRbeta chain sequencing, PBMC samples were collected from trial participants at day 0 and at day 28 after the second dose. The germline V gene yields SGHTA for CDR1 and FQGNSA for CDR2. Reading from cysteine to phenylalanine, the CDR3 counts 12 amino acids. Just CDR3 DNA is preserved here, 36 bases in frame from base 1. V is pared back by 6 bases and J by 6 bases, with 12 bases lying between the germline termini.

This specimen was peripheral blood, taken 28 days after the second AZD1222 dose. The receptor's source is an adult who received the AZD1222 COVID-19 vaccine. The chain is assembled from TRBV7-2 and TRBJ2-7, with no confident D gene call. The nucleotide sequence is TGTGCCAGCAGTTATACATTGTCCGAGCAGTACTTC. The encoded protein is CASSYTLSEQYF.